This paragraph reports one T cell receptor (beta chain). This clonotype was seen ten or more times. It has no known antigen specificity. No base quality information exists; no much larger clone differs at one position. Libraries were constructed by 5' RACE. The data were produced on an Illumina HiSeq 2500. The second PCR ran for roughly 7 to 12 cycles and used a J-beta primer mix along with a sample-barcoded 5' primer. A unique molecular identifier was introduced onto each TCR beta cDNA molecule by a template-switch 5' adaptor carrying 12 random nucleotides. Each sample yielded at least 3 million CDR3-containing paired-end reads. First-strand cDNA synthesis was performed from all RNA using the Mint cDNA synthesis kit, with priming by a TRBC-specific oligonucleotide. Following uracil-DNA glycosylase treatment, all cDNA underwent a first 18-cycle PCR with the universal primers M1SS and BC2_uni_R. The study's processing was this. Each sample was normalized by randomly selecting 1 million high-quality reads, each carrying a distinct molecular identifier. Reads sharing molecular identifiers were discarded rather than binned into consensus sequences. MiTCR, with a Q25 quality threshold and the strictest error-elimination algorithm, was used for CDR3 identification, clonotype clustering and error correction. A nonparametric unseen species model using Euler transformation provided a lower-bound estimate of total TCR beta diversity. TCRdb reprocessing: public reads trimmed at Q25 with fastp, clones called with MiXCR, in-frame beta chains kept. Under each unique CDR3 protein, matching rows form one entry showing the most common genes and DNA. TCRdb's processing, not the authors' own work, is the source of the V and J calls. Recorded for this sample are some 730,000 distinct CDR3 sequences; 22% of them occurred a single time. The ten largest clones represent about 22% of the sample.

This sample is drawn from a study of blood T cells in healthy people across ages (dated by TCRdb to about 2015). In terms of the full investigation: In model experiments, roughly one uniquely barcoded TCR beta cDNA molecule per two T cells was captured by template switching. Age-related changes in TCR beta repertoire diversity were measured in the study by deep sequencing normalized with unique cDNA molecular identifiers. The donors were split into four age groups: young (average about 15 years), middle-aged (about 40), aged (about 56) and long-lived (about 82). To avoid experimental bias, donors of different ages were spread randomly across the sequencing lanes. Two additional independent replicas of 1 million unique cDNA reads from the same blood draw were analyzed for two donors (one aged 18 to 30 and one aged 80 or older).

Results the study describes overall, beyond this receptor: Observed TCR beta diversity per million T cells fell roughly linearly with age, and a significant reduction was already apparent by age around 39. Estimates of total diversity based on one million sequenced T cells were regarded as lower bounds and as underestimates. Conclusive comparison of naive and antigen-experienced compartments was prevented by the profiling of bulk unsorted PBMCs. The CMV infection status of donors was not known, potentially confounding age-related changes in expanded clonotypes. Compared with the aged group, the long-lived group had more naive CD4+ T cells, fewer expanded clones and increased TCR diversity, suggesting age selection. Observed TCR beta diversity correlated strongly with the percentage of naive T cells measured by flow cytometry.

The approximately 39 donors, aged about 6 to 95 years, were systemically healthy Caucasian individuals from Russia. About 10 milliliters of peripheral blood were collected from each donor into EDTA-treated Vacutainer tubes. Ficoll-Paque density-gradient centrifugation was used to isolate PBMCs, with at least 6 million obtained per sample. Trizol reagent was used to extract total RNA from PBMCs, with at least 6 micrograms per sample. For every donor, an aliquot of PBMCs went through flow cytometry to measure the percentages of naive CD45RAhigh/CD27high T cells. V was cut back by 0 bases and J by 4 bases, leaving a gap of 8 bases between them. The germline V gene sets CDR1 to SGHTA and CDR2 to FQGNSA. The CDR3 sequence holds 14 residues, the cysteine and phenylalanine included. Of the read, only the CDR3 DNA is kept; its 42 bases are in frame from base 1.

The clonotype originates from a man in his sixties or seventies in good health. Sample: blood. The rearrangement joined TRBV7-2 to TRBJ2-3, with no confidently assigned D gene. The CDR3 protein sequence reads: CASSLALGPDTQYF. The nucleotide sequence is TGTGCCAGCAGCTTAGCTTTGGGCCCAGATACGCAGTATTTT.